The sequence of this T cell receptor beta chain was determined in a study of CD8 T cells in Susac syndrome. General observations from the study: The study conceded that its TCR sequencing and HLA analysis involved relatively few individuals.

A quantity of about 0.5 to 1 ug RNA underwent reverse transcription using random hexamers. TCRdb redid the calling of the immunoSEQ multiplex PCR reads with MiXCR, one entry per CDR3 protein. Of more than 95,000 distinct CDR3 sequences in the sample, over 90% are singletons; the top ten hold over 0.3%. A note on this clonotype: No antigen is known for it.

The CD8+ and CD4+ T cells were negatively isolated, with the TEMRA cells enriched by FACS. V was pared by 4 bases and J by 3 bases, with 5 bases of the junction left unmatched. The CDR3 totals 15 residues. CDR1 and CDR2 from the germline V gene are KGHSH and LQKENI. This TCR was recovered from a human donor with multiple sclerosis. This sequence joins TRBV18 and TRBJ2-1; 8 positions agree with TRBD2. The sample consisted of CD8+ T cells from PBMCs. Here the CDR3 reads CASSQREGLYNEQFF. DNA for the CDR3: TGTGCCAGCTCACAACGGGAGGGCCTCTACAATGAGCAGTTCTTC. Full variable domain (rest looked up from reference TRBV18 and TRBJ2-1): NAGVMQNPRHLVRRRGQEARLRCSPMKGHSHVYWYRQLPEEGLKFMVYLQKENIIDESGMPKERFSAEFPKEGPSILRIQQVVRGDSAAYFCASSQREGLYNEQFFGPGTRLTVL.